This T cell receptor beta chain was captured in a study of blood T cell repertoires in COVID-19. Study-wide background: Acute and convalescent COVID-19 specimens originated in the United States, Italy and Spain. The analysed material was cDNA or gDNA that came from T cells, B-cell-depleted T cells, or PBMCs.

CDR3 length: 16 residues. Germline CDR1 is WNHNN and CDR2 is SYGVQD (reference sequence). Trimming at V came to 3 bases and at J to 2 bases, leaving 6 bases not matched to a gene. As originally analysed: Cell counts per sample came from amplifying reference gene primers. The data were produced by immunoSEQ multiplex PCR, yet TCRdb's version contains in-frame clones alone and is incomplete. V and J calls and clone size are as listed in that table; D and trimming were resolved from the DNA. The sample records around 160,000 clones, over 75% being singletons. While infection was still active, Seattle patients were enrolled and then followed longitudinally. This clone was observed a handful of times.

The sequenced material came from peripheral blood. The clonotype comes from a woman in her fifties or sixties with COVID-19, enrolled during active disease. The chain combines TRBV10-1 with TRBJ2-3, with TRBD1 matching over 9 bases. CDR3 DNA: TGCGCCAGCAGTGAACGGGGGACAGGGCTCACAGATACGCAGTATTTT. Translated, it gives CASSERGTGLTDTQYF.